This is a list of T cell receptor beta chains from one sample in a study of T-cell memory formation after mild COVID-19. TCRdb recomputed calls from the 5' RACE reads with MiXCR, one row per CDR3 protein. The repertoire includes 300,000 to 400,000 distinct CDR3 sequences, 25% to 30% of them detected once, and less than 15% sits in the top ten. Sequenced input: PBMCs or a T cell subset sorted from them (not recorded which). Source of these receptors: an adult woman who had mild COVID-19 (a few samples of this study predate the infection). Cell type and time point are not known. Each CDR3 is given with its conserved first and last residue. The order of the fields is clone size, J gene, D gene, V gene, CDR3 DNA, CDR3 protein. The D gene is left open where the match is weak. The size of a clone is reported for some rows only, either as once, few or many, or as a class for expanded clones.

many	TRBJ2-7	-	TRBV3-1	TGTGCCACCGGCTTTGCGGGGCGTTACGAGCAGTACTTC	CATGFAGRYEQYF
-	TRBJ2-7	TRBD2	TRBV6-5	TGTGCCAGCAGCTCTGGGACTAGCGGGGTTTACGAGCAGTACTTC	CASSSGTSGVYEQYF
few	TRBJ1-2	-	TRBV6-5	TGTGCCAGCAGACGACGAGGGGACGGCTACACCTTC	CASRRRGDGYTF
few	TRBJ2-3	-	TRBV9	TGTGCCAGCAGCAGGCTAGCCAACACAGATACGCAGTATTTT	CASSRLANTDTQYF
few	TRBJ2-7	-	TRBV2	TGTGCCAGCAGAGGTGGGGGGCCCTCCTACGAGCAGTACTTC	CASRGGGPSYEQYF
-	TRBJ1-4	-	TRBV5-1	TGCGCCAGCAGCTTGGAGGGAGGCGAAAAACTGTTTTTT	CASSLEGGEKLFF
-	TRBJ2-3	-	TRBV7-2	TGTGCCAGCAGCTTAGCGAGGGTGACAGGGAGGGGTGAAGCAGATACGCAGTATTTT	CASSLARVTGRGEADTQYF
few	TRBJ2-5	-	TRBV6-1	TGTGCCAGCAGTCGCGCTCAGGGAAAAGAGACCCAGTACTTC	CASSRAQGKETQYF
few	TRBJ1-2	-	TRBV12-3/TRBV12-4	TGTGCCAGCAGTTTAGCGCTGTCAGGGGCCAAAGGCTACACCTTC	CASSLALSGAKGYTF
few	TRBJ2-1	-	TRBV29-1	TGCAGCGTCCTGGACGTCTACAATGAGCAGTTCTTC	CSVLDVYNEQFF
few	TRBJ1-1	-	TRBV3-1	TGTGCCAGCAGCCAATCGACGGTTCGCACTGAAGCTTTCTTT	CASSQSTVRTEAFF
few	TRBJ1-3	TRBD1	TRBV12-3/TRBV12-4	TGTGCCAGCAGTTCCCGGGACAGGAGACTAACGCACTCTGGAAACACCATATATTTT	CASSSRDRRLTHSGNTIYF
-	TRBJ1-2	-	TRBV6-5	TGTGCCAGCAGTTACTCGAGCGTTCCGGGGATTTATGGCTACACCTTC	CASSYSSVPGIYGYTF
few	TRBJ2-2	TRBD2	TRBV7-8	TGTGCCAGCTCCACTTCGAGGGTGGGACTAGTGAACACCGGGGAGCTGTTTTTT	CASSTSRVGLVNTGELFF
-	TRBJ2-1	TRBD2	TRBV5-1	TGCGCCAGCAGCCTTGGGACTATACTTTACAATGAGCAGTTCTTC	CASSLGTILYNEQFF
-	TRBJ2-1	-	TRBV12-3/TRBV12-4	TGTGCCAGCAGTCCGGGACACACGCCTGGCAATGAGCAGTTCTTC	CASSPGHTPGNEQFF
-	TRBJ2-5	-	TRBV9	TGTGCCAGCAGCGTGGATCACAGGGTCGGGGAGACCCAGTACTTC	CASSVDHRVGETQYF
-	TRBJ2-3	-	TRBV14	TGTGCCAGCAGCATCCAGGGGCTTAGCACAGATACGCAGTATTTT	CASSIQGLSTDTQYF
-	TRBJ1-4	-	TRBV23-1	TGCGCCAGCAGTCAATGTTGGTCGTGGGGCAGGGACCATCGCCGCTTGGAAAAACTGTTTTTT	CASSQCWSWGRDHRRLEKLFF
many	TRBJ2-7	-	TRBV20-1	TGCAGTGCTATAATTAGCGGCCCTCCCTACGAGCAGTACTTC	CSAIISGPPYEQYF
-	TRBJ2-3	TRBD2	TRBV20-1	TGCAGTGCTAGCCTCGGGGGGGAAGGGACAGATACGCAGTATTTT	CSASLGGEGTDTQYF
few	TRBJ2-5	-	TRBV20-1	TGCAGTGCTAGGGGGTCAGCCGGACAAGAGACCCAGTACTTC	CSARGSAGQETQYF
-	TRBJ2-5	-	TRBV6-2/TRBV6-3	TGTGCCAGCAGTTACTCATCGTGGGAGCAGAAAGAGACCCAGTACTTC	CASSYSSWEQKETQYF
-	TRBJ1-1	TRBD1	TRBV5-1	TGCGCCAGCAGCTGGGACGACAGGGGCACTGAAGCTTTCTTT	CASSWDDRGTEAFF
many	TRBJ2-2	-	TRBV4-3	TGCGCCAGCAGCCCGTCGGATGGGGAGCTGTTTTTT	CASSPSDGELFF
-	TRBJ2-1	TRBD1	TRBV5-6	TGTGCCAGCAGCTTGCGTCGGGACAGTTACAATGAGCAGTTCTTC	CASSLRRDSYNEQFF
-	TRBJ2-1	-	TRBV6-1	TGTGCCAGCAGAAAGACAGTGGGGAATGAGCAGTTCTTC	CASRKTVGNEQFF
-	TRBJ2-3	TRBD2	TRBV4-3	TGCGCCAGCAGCCAAGGGTCCCTAGCGGGAGGATATACGCAGTATTTT	CASSQGSLAGGYTQYF
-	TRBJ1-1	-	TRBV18	TGTGCCAGCTCACGAACCGGGGGGGGATTGAACACTGAAGCTTTCTTT	CASSRTGGGLNTEAFF
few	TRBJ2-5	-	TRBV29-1	TGCAGTACAGGGTTGCGGGAGACCCAGTACTTC	CSTGLRETQYF
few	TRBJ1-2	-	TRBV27	TGTGCCAGCAGCCCCGGGCAGGGGCGGACCTATGGCTACACCTTC	CASSPGQGRTYGYTF
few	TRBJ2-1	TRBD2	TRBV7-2	TGTGCCAGCAGCTTCTCCGGGACTAGACGAAATGAGCAGTTCTTC	CASSFSGTRRNEQFF
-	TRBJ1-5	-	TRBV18	TGTGCCAGCTCTTCCCTGGACAGTGGAAGCAATCAGCCCCAGCATTTT	CASSSLDSGSNQPQHF
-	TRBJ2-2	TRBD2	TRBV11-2	TGTGCCAGCAGCTTAGATCCTCTTAGCGGGGGGCTATACACCGGGGAGCTGTTTTTT	CASSLDPLSGGLYTGELFF
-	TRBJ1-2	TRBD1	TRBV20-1	TGCAGTGCTAGCCGGACAGGGGGAGGCTATGGCTACACCTTC	CSASRTGGGYGYTF
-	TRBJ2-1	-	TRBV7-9	TGTGCCAGCAGCTTAGTGGTGGGGGCGACGTACAATGAGCAGTTCTTC	CASSLVVGATYNEQFF
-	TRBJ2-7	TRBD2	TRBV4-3	TGCGCCAGCAGCCAAGGCGGTATCGGGCTAGCGGTCTACGAGCAGTACTTC	CASSQGGIGLAVYEQYF
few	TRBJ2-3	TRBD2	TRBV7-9	TGTGCCAGCAGCAACCGATCCCTAGCGGGGATCACAGATACGCAGTATTTT	CASSNRSLAGITDTQYF
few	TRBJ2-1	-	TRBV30	TGTGCCTGGACCAGAGTCAATGAGCAGTTCTTC	CAWTRVNEQFF
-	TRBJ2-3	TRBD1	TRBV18	TGTGCCAGCTCACCCGAGGGACAGGAGGCAACAGATACGCAGTATTTT	CASSPEGQEATDTQYF
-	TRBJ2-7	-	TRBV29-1	TGCAGCGTTGTAGGGCTCAGCTCCTACGAGCAGTACTTC	CSVVGLSSYEQYF
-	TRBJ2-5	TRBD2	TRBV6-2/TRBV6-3	TGTGCCAGCAGTTACTCGGTCGTGACTAGCGAAGAGACCCAGTACTTC	CASSYSVVTSEETQYF
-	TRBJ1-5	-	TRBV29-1	TGCAGCGTTGTTTGGGGAAACAATCAGCCCCAGCATTTT	CSVVWGNNQPQHF
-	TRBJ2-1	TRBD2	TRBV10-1	TGCGCCAGCAGTGAGTATCTCGGAGGTAGCGGGGGGCGGGAAAATGAGCAGTTCTTC	CASSEYLGGSGGRENEQFF
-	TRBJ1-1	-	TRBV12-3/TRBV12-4	TGTGCCAGCAGTGTGATCGGAATAGCTTTCTTT	CASSVIGIAFF
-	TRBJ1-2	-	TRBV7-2	TGTGCCAGCAGCGTTACGAGTTTGACGGATCGCCCATACTATGGCTACACCTTC	CASSVTSLTDRPYYGYTF
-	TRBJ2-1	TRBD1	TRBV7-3	TGTGCCAGCAGCTCGGGACAGGGGGGTAACAATGAGCAGTTCTTC	CASSSGQGGNNEQFF
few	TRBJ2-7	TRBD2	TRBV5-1	TGCGCCAGCAGCGCGGGGGACGGTACTTCCTACGAGCAGTACTTC	CASSAGDGTSYEQYF
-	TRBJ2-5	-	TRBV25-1	TGTGCCAGTCGTCTCGGATGCGGGCCCCGGAGGCAAGAGACCCAGTACTTC	CASRLGCGPRRQETQYF
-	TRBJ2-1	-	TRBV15	TGTGCCACCAGTGACGGGGGCTACTCCTACAATGAGCAGTTCTTC	CATSDGGYSYNEQFF
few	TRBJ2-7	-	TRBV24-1	TGTGCCACCTCAAAAGGGTCCGGCCCCCTGTACTTC	CATSKGSGPLYF
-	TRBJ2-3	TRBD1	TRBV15	TGTGCCACCAGCAGAGTGGGACAGGGGAGCACAGATACGCAGTATTTT	CATSRVGQGSTDTQYF
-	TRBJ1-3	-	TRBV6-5	TGTGCCAGCAGACCCGACACCTCTGGAAACACCATATATTTT	CASRPDTSGNTIYF
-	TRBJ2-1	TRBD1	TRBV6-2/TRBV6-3	TGTGCCAGCACCCCCCACTATGGGGACAGAGTCTACAATGAGCAGTTCTTC	CASTPHYGDRVYNEQFF
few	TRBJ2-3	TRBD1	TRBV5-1	TGCGCCAGCAGCTTGGATCCGGGACAGAACACAGATACGCAGTATTTT	CASSLDPGQNTDTQYF
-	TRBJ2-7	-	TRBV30	TGTGCCTGGAGTGTACGTTATGGGCTCGAGCAGTACTTC	CAWSVRYGLEQYF
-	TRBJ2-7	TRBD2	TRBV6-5	TGTGCCAGCAGGAAAACTAGCGGGGGAGTGTGGGAGCAGTACTTC	CASRKTSGGVWEQYF
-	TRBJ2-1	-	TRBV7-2	TGTGCCAGCAGCTCACAAGGGGGAACCTACAATGAGCAGTTCTTC	CASSSQGGTYNEQFF
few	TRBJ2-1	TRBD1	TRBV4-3	TGCGCCAGCAGCCAAGATCGGCAGGGGGCCTACAATGAGCAGTTCTTC	CASSQDRQGAYNEQFF
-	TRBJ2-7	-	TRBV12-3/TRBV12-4	TGTGCCAGCACCAAGACAGAATACGAGCAGTACTTC	CASTKTEYEQYF